These T cell receptor beta chains were read from a single sample in a study of OX40 agonist ivuxolimab in advanced cancers. Repertoires were generated with immunoSEQ multiplex PCR, while TCRdb's copy carries only in-frame clones and drops some. Of around 80,000 clones listed, more than 80% are singletons. Sample: CD4+ or CD8+ T cells sorted from blood, taken in a trial of the OX40 agonist ivuxolimab. Receptor source: an adult with an advanced solid tumor such as melanoma, head and neck, liver or kidney cancer. The CDR3 runs from the conserved cysteine through the conserved F or W. The D gene is left open where the match is weak. Not every row has a clone size; where given, it reads once, few, many or a size class.

size: NA; V: TRBV9; J: TRBJ1-2; D: NA; CDR3: CASSVQPGQSDTF; DNA: TGTGCCAGCAGCGTCCAGCCTGGACAGAGTGACACCTTC
size: once; V: TRBV12-5; J: TRBJ2-3; D: TRBD1; CDR3: CASGLVRDSVLKSTDTQYF; DNA: TGTGCTAGTGGTTTGGTCCGGGACAGTGTACTCAAGAGCACAGATACGCAGTATTTT
size: NA; V: TRBV15; J: TRBJ2-6; D: NA; CDR3: CATSRDRAGANVLTF; DNA: TGTGCCACCAGCAGAGACAGGGCAGGGGCCAACGTCCTGACTTTC
size: NA; V: TRBV14; J: TRBJ2-7; D: TRBD2; CDR3: CASSQDWARAGVYEQYF; DNA: TGTGCCAGCAGCCAAGATTGGGCCAGGGCGGGAGTATACGAGCAGTACTTC
size: once; V: TRBV5-1; J: TRBJ2-2; D: NA; CDR3: CASSFDSLGTGELFF; DNA: TGCGCCAGCAGCTTTGACAGTTTAGGCACCGGGGAGCTGTTTTTT
size: once; V: TRBV5-1; J: TRBJ1-1; D: NA; CDR3: CASSTDGTVNTEAFF; DNA: TGCGCCAGCAGCACCGACGGGACGGTGAACACTGAAGCTTTCTTT
size: NA; V: TRBV5-6; J: TRBJ2-5; D: TRBD2; CDR3: CASSLGLAGVQETQYF; DNA: TGTGCCAGCAGCTTAGGACTAGCGGGGGTCCAAGAGACCCAGTACTTC
size: NA; V: TRBV5-6; J: TRBJ2-1; D: NA; CDR3: CASGAGPSSYNEQFF; DNA: TGTGCCAGCGGGGCCGGACCGAGCTCCTACAATGAGCAGTTCTTC
size: once; V: TRBV7-2; J: TRBJ2-1; D: NA; CDR3: CASSLGGGASYNEQFF; DNA: TGTGCCAGCAGCTTAGGAGGGGGGGCCTCCTACAATGAGCAGTTCTTC
size: once; V: TRBV10-3; J: TRBJ1-2; D: NA; CDR3: CAISGGLGAGYGYTF; DNA: TGTGCCATCAGTGGGGGGTTGGGGGCTGGCTATGGCTACACCTTC
size: NA; V: TRBV5-1; J: TRBJ1-3; D: NA; CDR3: CASSLEGGNTIYF; DNA: TGCGCCAGCAGCTTGGAGGGAGGAAACACCATATATTTT
size: NA; V: TRBV11-1; J: TRBJ1-2; D: TRBD1; CDR3: CASSRRQGDYGYTF; DNA: TGTGCCAGCAGCCGTCGACAGGGGGACTATGGCTACACCTTC
size: NA; V: TRBV25-1; J: TRBJ1-4; D: NA; CDR3: CASSDFLGEEKLFF; DNA: TGTGCCAGCAGTGATTTTCTGGGTGAGGAAAAACTGTTTTTT
size: NA; V: TRBV5-6; J: TRBJ1-2; D: TRBD1; CDR3: CASSIRGDGYTF; DNA: TGTGCCAGCAGCATCAGGGGGGATGGCTACACCTTC